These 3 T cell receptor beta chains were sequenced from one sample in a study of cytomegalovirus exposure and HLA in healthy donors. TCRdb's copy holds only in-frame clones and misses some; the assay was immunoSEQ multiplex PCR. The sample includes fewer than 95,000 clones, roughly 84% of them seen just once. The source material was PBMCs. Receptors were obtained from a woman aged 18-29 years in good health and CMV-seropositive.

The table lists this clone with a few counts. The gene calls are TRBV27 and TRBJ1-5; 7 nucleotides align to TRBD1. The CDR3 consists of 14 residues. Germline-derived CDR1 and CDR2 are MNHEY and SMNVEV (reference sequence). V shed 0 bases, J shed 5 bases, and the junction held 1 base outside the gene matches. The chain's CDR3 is CASSLSGGDQPQHF. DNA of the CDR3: TGTGCCAGCAGTTTATCAGGGGGCGATCAGCCCCAGCATTTT.

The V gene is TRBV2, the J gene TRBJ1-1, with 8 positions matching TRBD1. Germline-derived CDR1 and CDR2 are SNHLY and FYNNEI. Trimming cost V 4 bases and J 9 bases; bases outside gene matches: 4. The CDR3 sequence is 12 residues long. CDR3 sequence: CASSGGQAQAFF. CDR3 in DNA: TGTGCCAGCAGTGGGGGACAGGCCCAAGCTTTCTTT.

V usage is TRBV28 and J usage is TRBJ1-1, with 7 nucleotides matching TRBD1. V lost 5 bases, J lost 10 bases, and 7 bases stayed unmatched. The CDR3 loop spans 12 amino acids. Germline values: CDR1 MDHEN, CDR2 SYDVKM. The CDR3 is CASSPRQGRAFF. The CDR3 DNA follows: TGTGCCAGCAGTCCCCGACAGGGTAGAGCTTTCTTT.